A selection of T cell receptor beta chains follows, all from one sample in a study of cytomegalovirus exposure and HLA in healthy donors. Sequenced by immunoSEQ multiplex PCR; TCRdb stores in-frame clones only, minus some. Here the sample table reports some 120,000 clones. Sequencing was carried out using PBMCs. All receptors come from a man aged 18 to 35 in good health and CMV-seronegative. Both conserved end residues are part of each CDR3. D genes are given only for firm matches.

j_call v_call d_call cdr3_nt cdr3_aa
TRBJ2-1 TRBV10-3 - TGTGCCGCCCAGCAGGGGAGCGGGGCCTACAATGAGCAGTTCTTC CAAQQGSGAYNEQFF
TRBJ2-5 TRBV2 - TGTGCCAGAACAGATCAAGAGACCCAGTACTTC CARTDQETQYF
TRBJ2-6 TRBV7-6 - TGTGCCAGCAGCCCAAGGGGGGGACAGGCTCTCTCTGGGGCCAACGTCCTGACTTTC CASSPRGGQALSGANVLTF
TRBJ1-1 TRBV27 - TGTGCCAGCAGTACCTCCCAGGGTATCTCTGAAGCTTTCTTT CASSTSQGISEAFF
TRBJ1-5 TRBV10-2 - TGCGCCAGCAGGGGGGCCGGAGATCAGCCCCAGCATTTT CASRGAGDQPQHF
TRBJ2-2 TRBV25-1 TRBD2 TGTGCCAGCAGTTCTTGGCTAGCGGGAGCCACCGGGGAGCTGTTTTTT CASSSWLAGATGELFF
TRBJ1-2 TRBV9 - TGTGCCAGCATGCGAGCTCGGGGCTACACCTTC CASMRARGYTF
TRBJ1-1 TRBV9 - TGTGCCAGCAGCGTAGTCCTTGGACAGGAAGCTTTCTTT CASSVVLGQEAFF
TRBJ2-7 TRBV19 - TGTGCCAGTAGTATGGGTACTAGCCCTATAGGCGACGAGCAGTACTTC CASSMGTSPIGDEQYF
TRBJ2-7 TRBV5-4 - TGTGCCAGCAGATCGAACAGGAACGAGCAGTACTTC CASRSNRNEQYF
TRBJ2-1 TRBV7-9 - TGTGCCAGCCTAAAAAGTCGGGGGGCGGGCTACCAACTCTACAATGAGCAGTTCTTC CASLKSRGAGYQLYNEQFF
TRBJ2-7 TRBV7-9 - TGTGCCAGCTTACATGGAGGGGAGAACGAGCAGTACTTC CASLHGGENEQYF
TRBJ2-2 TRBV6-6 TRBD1 TGTGCCAGCACCAGGCGGGACAGGGGAACCGGGGAGCTGTTTTTT CASTRRDRGTGELFF
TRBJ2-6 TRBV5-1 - TGCGCCAGCAGCTTGGCCCCCGGGGCTGGGGCCAACGTCCTGACTTTC CASSLAPGAGANVLTF
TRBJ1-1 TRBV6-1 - TGTGCCAGCAGGGGCTGGCGACCGAACACTGAAGCTTTCTTT CASRGWRPNTEAFF
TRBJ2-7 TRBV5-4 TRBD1 TGTGCCAGCAGCGCGGACAGGGCAGACGAGCAGTACTTC CASSADRADEQYF
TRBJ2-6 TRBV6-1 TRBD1 TGTGCCAGCAGTGTAAGACAGGGATCTGGGGCCAACGTCCTGACTTTC CASSVRQGSGANVLTF
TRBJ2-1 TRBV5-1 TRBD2 TGCGCCAGCAGCGGTGGGGGGGGGTACAATGAGCAGTTCTTC CASSGGGGYNEQFF
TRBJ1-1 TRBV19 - TGTGCCAGTAGTTTCATCGATAGAACCACTGAAGCTTTCTTT CASSFIDRTTEAFF
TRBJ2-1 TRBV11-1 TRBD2 TGTGCCAGCAGCTTAGCGGCCAGCGGGGGGGCCTTCTACAATGAGCAGTTCTTC CASSLAASGGAFYNEQFF
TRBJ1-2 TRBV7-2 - TGTGCCAGCAGGGCTCTCGGGGCAGGGGATGGCTACACCTTC CASRALGAGDGYTF
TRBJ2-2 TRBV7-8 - TGTGCCAGCAGAGCGCGGTCGAACACCGGGGAGCTGTTTTTT CASRARSNTGELFF
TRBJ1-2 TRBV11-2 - TGTGCCAGCAGCAAGGCGGCGACGGACTATGGCTACACCTTC CASSKAATDYGYTF
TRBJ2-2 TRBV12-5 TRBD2 TGTGCTAGTGGAGATGTGGGAGGGGACACCGGGGAGCTGTTTTTT CASGDVGGDTGELFF
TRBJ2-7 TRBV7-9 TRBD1 TGTGCCAGCAGCCGCCGGGACAGGGGAAACTACGAGCAGTACTTC CASSRRDRGNYEQYF
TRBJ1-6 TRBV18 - TGTGCCAGCTCACCAGCAACAAGCTCCTATAATTCACCCCTCCACTTT CASSPATSSYNSPLHF
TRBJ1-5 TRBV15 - TGTGCCACCAGCAGAGGTACATGGACCGATGGACTCAATCAGCCCCAGCATTTT CATSRGTWTDGLNQPQHF
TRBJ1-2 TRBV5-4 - TGTGCCAGCAGCTCCATACCCGGTTCTAACTATGGCTACACCTTC CASSSIPGSNYGYTF
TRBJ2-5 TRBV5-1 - TGCGCCAGCAGCGTCCCTCAAGAGACCCAGTACTTC CASSVPQETQYF
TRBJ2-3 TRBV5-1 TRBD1 TGCGCCAGCAGCTTGGGGGCCTCCGGGACAGCGAGCACAGATACGCAGTATTTT CASSLGASGTASTDTQYF
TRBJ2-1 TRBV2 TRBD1 TGTGCCAGCAGTCCTTTCCCGGGACAGGGGTTTTCAAATGAGCAGTTCTTC CASSPFPGQGFSNEQFF
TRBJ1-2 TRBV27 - TGTGCCAGCAGTCCCACAGGGATGAAGGAAGGCTACACCTTC CASSPTGMKEGYTF
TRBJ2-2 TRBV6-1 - TGTGCCGGAACAATTTCAACAGGGACCCCCGGGGAGCTGTTTTTT CAGTISTGTPGELFF
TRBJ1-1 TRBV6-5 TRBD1 TGTGCCAGCAGTTATCGGGACAGAAACACTGAAGCTTTCTTT CASSYRDRNTEAFF
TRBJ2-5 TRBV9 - TGTGCCAGCAGCGGTGGACTGCAAGGTTCAAAAGAGACCCAGTACTTC CASSGGLQGSKETQYF
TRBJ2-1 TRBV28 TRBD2 TGTGCCAGCAGTTTATTTCTACCTAGCGGGACAAAGGAGTTCTTC CASSLFLPSGTKEFF
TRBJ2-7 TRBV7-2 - TGTGCCAGCACCATGCAGGGCTACGAGCAGTACTTC CASTMQGYEQYF
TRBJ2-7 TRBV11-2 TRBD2 TGTGCCAGCAGCTTCAAAGCGGGCGGGGGAGAGCAGTACTTC CASSFKAGGGEQYF
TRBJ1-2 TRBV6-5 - TGTGCCAGCATTCCCCGGGACACCAACTCGGCTGGCTACACCTTC CASIPRDTNSAGYTF
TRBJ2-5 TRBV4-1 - TGCGCCAGCAGCCAAGACACAGGATTCACCATTCAAGAGACCCAGTACTTC CASSQDTGFTIQETQYF
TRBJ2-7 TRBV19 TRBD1 TGTGCCAGTAGTTCGACAGGGGGGACCTACGAGCAGTACTTC CASSSTGGTYEQYF
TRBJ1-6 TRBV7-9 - TGTGCCAGCAGCTTAGTTTCTTTACCCCTCCACTTT CASSLVSLPLHF
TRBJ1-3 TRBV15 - TGTGCCACCAGCAGCGGGGTCTCCATTGGAAACACCATATATTTT CATSSGVSIGNTIYF
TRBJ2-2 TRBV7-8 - TGTGCCAGCAGCCCCCGAAGGGGTCGGTTCGGCACCGGGGAGCTGTTTTTT CASSPRRGRFGTGELFF
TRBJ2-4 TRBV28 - TGTGCCAGCAGTCCTCAGGGGTTTTTAGCCAAAAACATTCAGTACTTC CASSPQGFLAKNIQYF
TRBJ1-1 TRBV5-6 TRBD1 TGTGCCAGCAGTCCGTCCCCCGGGACAGAGACCATGAACACTGAAGCTTTCTTT CASSPSPGTETMNTEAFF
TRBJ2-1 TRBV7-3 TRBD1 TGTGCCAGCAGCTTAACTGGACAGGGGGACAATGAGCAGTTCTTC CASSLTGQGDNEQFF